This T cell receptor (beta chain) was retrieved from a study of cytomegalovirus exposure and HLA in healthy donors. The study's findings and limits: The study put 150 to 200 TCR beta chains on its list as cytomegalovirus-associated.

Turning to this clone: Its target is unknown.

Germline V gene data show CDR1 as LGHNT and CDR2 as FRNRAP. The CDR3 length is 14 residues. Trimming removed 6 bases from V and 0 bases from J, with 10 bases in between. The method was immunoSEQ multiplex PCR; TCRdb's version includes in-frame clones alone and lacks a portion of them. The data show about 110,000 clones, roughly 95% seen once. Sequenced sample: PBMCs. This TCR derives from a woman younger than 30 in good health and CMV-seronegative. The chain is built from TRBV12-5 and TRBJ2-3, with D unclear. DNA for the CDR3: TGTGCTAGTGGCCGGCGGTGTAGCACAGATACGCAGTATTTT. Protein product: CASGRRCSTDTQYF.